Listed here are 29 T cell receptor beta chains from one sample, sequenced in a study of cytotoxic CD8 clonotypes in ibrutinib-treated CLL. Sequenced by immunoSEQ multiplex PCR; TCRdb stores in-frame clones only, minus some. Of about 6,000 clones listed, under 85% were seen once; the top ten hold 5%. Sequencing was performed on PBMCs, taken before ibrutinib treatment. These receptors came from a human donor with chronic lymphocytic leukemia.

This clone was seen a few times. The chain recombines TRBV7-2 with TRBJ2-1; the match to TRBD2 covers 13 bases. Trimming removed 1 base from V and 12 bases from J; junction bases left unmatched: 9. The germline V gene has CDR1 SGHTA and CDR2 FQGNSA. CDR3 length equals 16 residues. As DNA, the CDR3 is TGTGCCAGCAGCTTAGTCTCACTAGCGGGAGGGTCTTTGCAGTTCTTC. Translated, it gives CASSLVSLAGGSLQFF.

Comment on this clone: Distinct nucleotide sequences in the sample also encode this CDR3. CDR3 sequence reads: CASSLGRSGELFF. The CDR3 DNA follows: TGTGCCAGCAGCTTAGGGCGTTCCGGGGAGCTGTTTTTT. The chain is built from TRBV11-3 and TRBJ2-2, with no clear D. The CDR3 is 13 residues long. Germline CDR1 reads SGHNT; CDR2 reads YENEEA. The V end lost 1 base, the J end lost 6 bases, and 6 bases lay between the germline ends. The full variable domain, with the rest looked up from reference TRBV11-3 and TRBJ2-2, is EAGVVQSPRYKIIEKKQPVAFWCNPISGHNTLYWYLQNLGQGPELLIRYENEEAVDDSQLPKDRFSAERLKGVDSTLKIQPAELGDSAVYLCASSLGRSGELFFGEGSRLTVL.

The chain combines TRBV19 with TRBJ1-5, with D hard to call. There are 13 residues in the CDR3. Germline lookup yields CDR1 LNHDA and CDR2 SQIVND (reference sequence). Between the trimmed V and J ends, which lost 7 bases and 1 base, there was a span of 8 bases. The DNA for the CDR3 is TGTGCCAGTACCGACCACAGCAATCAGCCCCAGCATTTT. Translating it yields CASTDHSNQPQHF.

V gene TRBV7-2 combines with J gene TRBJ2-1, with 7 bases identical to TRBD2. The CDR3 runs to 16 residues. Germline V lookup: CDR1 SGHTA, CDR2 FQGNSA. Trimming cost V 1 base and J 9 bases; bases outside gene matches: 12. CDR3 region: CASSLDLAASSSEQFF. The CDR3 DNA reads as TGTGCCAGCAGCTTAGACCTAGCGGCCTCCTCCAGTGAGCAGTTCTTC.

The rearrangement links TRBV4-3 to TRBJ1-4; D unclear. The CDR3 covers 15 residues. Trimming pared 0 bases from V and 6 bases from J, leaving 11 bases between. Germline loops: CDR1 LGHNA, CDR2 YSLEER. The CDR3 protein is CASSQEFRPDEKLFF. The DNA for the CDR3 is TGCGCCAGCAGCCAAGAATTCAGGCCGGATGAAAAACTGTTTTTT.

This sequence joins TRBV19 and TRBJ2-1; no definite D call. The CDR3 contains 13 residues. Trimming took off 5 bases at V and 0 bases at J, with 5 bases between the two ends. The V gene's germline CDR1 is LNHDA and CDR2 SQIVND (reference sequence). As DNA, the CDR3 is TGTGCCAGTAGTGAAGGCTCCTACAATGAGCAGTTCTTC. This encodes CASSEGSYNEQFF.

A few counts support this clone. This chain connects TRBV7-9 to TRBJ1-2; unclear D gene. Deletions cut 4 bases from V and 6 bases from J, with 12 bases between. Germline V gene sequence: CDR1 SEHNR, CDR2 FQNEAQ (reference sequence). This CDR3 is 13 amino acids long. The CDR3: CASSSSIVDGYTF. The CDR3 DNA sequence: TGTGCCAGCAGCTCCAGCATTGTAGATGGCTACACCTTC.

The rearrangement links TRBV6-5 to TRBJ2-3, with TRBD1 as a possible D gene (6 bases). Germline-derived CDR1 and CDR2 are MNHEY and SVGAGI. Trimming left V 4 bases short and J 0 bases short, with 14 bases between. This CDR3 is 16 amino acids long. Here the CDR3 reads CASSFLGGLSTDTQYF. In DNA form, the CDR3 reads TGTGCCAGCAGTTTTCTAGGGGGATTAAGCACAGATACGCAGTATTTT.

This clone was seen a few times. The chain couples TRBV11-3 to TRBJ1-2; D possibly corresponds to TRBD1 (5 bases). Trimming shortened V by 3 bases and J by 4 bases, and 9 bases separated the two germline ends. Per the germline V gene, CDR1 is SGHNT and CDR2 is YENEEA. The CDR3 has 13 residues. The CDR3 region has the DNA TGTGCCAGCAGCTTTCTACAGGCCTATGGCTACACCTTC. It translates to CASSFLQAYGYTF.

This CDR3 is CASSLERGDTDTQYF. The CDR3 region has the DNA TGCGCCAGCAGCTTGGAACGTGGAGACACAGATACGCAGTATTTT. The chain uses TRBV5-1 and TRBJ2-3; D is uncertain. Germline lookup yields CDR1 SGHRS and CDR2 YFSETQ. This CDR3 region has 15 residues. Trimming left V 0 bases short and J 2 bases short, with 10 bases between.

The chain joins TRBV6-5 to TRBJ2-1; 9 positions agree with TRBD1. Trimming at V came to 0 bases and at J to 2 bases, leaving 2 bases not matched to a gene. Germline V gives CDR1 MNHEY, CDR2 SVGAGI. The CDR3 contains 16 residues. As DNA, the CDR3 is TGTGCCAGCAGTTACTCGAACAGGGGGCCCTACAATGAGCAGTTCTTC. This gives the protein CASSYSNRGPYNEQFF.

The gene calls are TRBV11-3 and TRBJ2-2, with 13 bases matching TRBD2. Germline CDR1 and CDR2: SGHNT and YENEEA. The CDR3 sequence is 16 residues long. The J segment lost 6 bases and the V segment lost 3 bases, leaving 4 bases of the junction unmatched. CDR3 in amino acids: CASSFPLAGGPGELFF. In DNA, the CDR3 is TGTGCCAGCAGCTTTCCACTAGCGGGAGGGCCCGGGGAGCTGTTTTTT.

This rearrangement joins TRBV10-2 to TRBJ1-1; 7 nucleotides line up with TRBD1. CDR1 is WSHSY and CDR2 is SAAADI in the germline V gene. The CDR3 is 17 residues long. V gave up 1 base and J gave up 5 bases; unmatched junction bases: 13. CDR3 loop: CASSEFPRQGRETEAFF. For the CDR3, the DNA is TGCGCCAGCAGTGAGTTCCCCAGACAGGGTAGGGAAACTGAAGCTTTCTTT.

V is TRBV2 and J is TRBJ1-1; D remains unclear. Trimming stripped 6 bases from V and 2 bases from J, with 10 bases between. This CDR3 contains 13 residues. Germline CDR1 reads SNHLY; CDR2 reads FYNNEI. The CDR3 is CASRETRNTEAFF. CDR3 bases: TGTGCCAGCAGGGAAACTAGAAACACTGAAGCTTTCTTT.

This sequence joins TRBV14 and TRBJ2-3; 8 bases are a match to TRBD1. The CDR3 is 14 residues long. Germline V lookup: CDR1 SGHDN, CDR2 FVKESK. With 6 bases clipped from V and 2 bases from J, the junction kept 4 bases outside the gene matches. The CDR3 DNA reads TGTGCCAGCAGGATGACAGGGGCCACAGATACGCAGTATTTT. Protein product: CASRMTGATDTQYF.

The chain couples TRBV5-4 to TRBJ1-2; 8 nucleotides match TRBD1. J lost 7 bases, V lost 1 base, and 3 bases had no gene match. The CDR3 covers 13 residues. Germline V CDR1 and CDR2: SGHNT, YYREEE (reference sequence). CDR3 DNA sequence: TGTGCCAGCAGCTTGTCAGGGACAGGTGGCTACACCTTC. Amino acid sequence: CASSLSGTGGYTF.

The chain recombines TRBV7-9 with TRBJ1-3, with D hard to call. This CDR3 comprises 12 residues. The germline gives CDR1 SEHNR, CDR2 FQNEAQ (reference sequence). Trimming took 8 bases from V and 6 from J, leaving 11 bases between them. CDR3 protein: CASGIGANTIYF. The DNA of the CDR3 is TGTGCCAGCGGGATCGGAGCAAACACCATATATTTT.

The genes are TRBV6-5 and TRBJ2-3; 9 positions agree with TRBD1. The CDR3 has 14 amino acids. Germline lookup yields CDR1 MNHEY and CDR2 SVGAGI. Trimming removed 5 bases from V and 6 bases from J; junction bases left unmatched: 6. CDR3 residues: CASSNRDRADTQYF. The DNA of the CDR3 is TGTGCCAGCAGTAACCGGGACAGGGCGGATACGCAGTATTTT.

This clone was seen just once. The chain couples TRBV5-5 to TRBJ2-3; unclear D gene. Per germline, CDR1 SGHKS and CDR2 YYEKEE (reference sequence). The ends were cut back, 0 bases at V and 2 bases at J, with 7 bases in the middle. The CDR3 sequence is 14 residues long. The CDR3 DNA is TGTGCCAGCAGCTTGGGTTCAACCACAGATACGCAGTATTTT. Encoded protein: CASSLGSTTDTQYF.

The chain joins TRBV11-2 to TRBJ2-1, with a possible D match to TRBD1 (5 bases). From germline, CDR1 is SGHAT and CDR2 FQNNGV. V gave up 7 bases and J gave up 7 bases, with 23 bases separating them. The CDR3 length is 16 residues. In DNA, the CDR3 is TGTGCCAGCATACCTGTCCAAGGGGCCTTAAGGAATGAGCAGTTCTTC. The encoded protein is CASIPVQGALRNEQFF. Combining the CDR3 with reference TRBV11-2 and TRBJ2-1 gives the whole variable domain EAGVAQSPRYKIIEKRQSVAFWCNPISGHATLYWYQQILGQGPKLLIQFQNNGVVDDSQLPKDRFSAERLKGVDSTLKIQPAKLEDSAVYLCASIPVQGALRNEQFFGPGTRLTVL.

The chain carries TRBV19 and TRBJ2-1, with D perhaps assigned TRBD1 or TRBD2 (5 bases each). Germline-derived CDR1 and CDR2 are LNHDA and SQIVND (reference sequence). V was cut by 3 bases and J by 9 bases, with 21 bases left in between. The CDR3 runs 16 residues. The CDR3 bases are TGTGCCAGTAGTATTTGGGCCTCGGCCGTTGGGGGTGAGCAGTTCTTC. It yields the protein CASSIWASAVGGEQFF. The full variable domain, completed using reference TRBV19 and TRBJ2-1, is DGGITQSPKYLFRKEGQNVTLSCEQNLNHDAMYWYRQDPGQGLRLIYYSQIVNDFQKGDIAEGYSVSREKKESFPLTVTSAQKNPTAFYLCASSIWASAVGGEQFFGPGTRLTVL.

The table lists this clone with a few counts. The gene calls are TRBV19 and TRBJ1-5; TRBD1 matches at 11 bases. The CDR3 runs to 19 residues. Germline V gene data show CDR1 as LNHDA and CDR2 as SQIVND (reference sequence). With 5 bases clipped from V and 0 bases from J, the junction kept 12 bases outside the gene matches. The CDR3 protein is CASSPSGTGGRISNQPQHF. CDR3 sequence (DNA): TGTGCCAGTAGTCCATCAGGGACAGGGGGGAGGATTAGCAATCAGCCCCAGCATTTT. Complete variable domain (other parts from reference TRBV19 and TRBJ1-5): DGGITQSPKYLFRKEGQNVTLSCEQNLNHDAMYWYRQDPGQGLRLIYYSQIVNDFQKGDIAEGYSVSREKKESFPLTVTSAQKNPTAFYLCASSPSGTGGRISNQPQHFGDGTRLSIL.

The rearrangement joins TRBV6-5 to TRBJ1-3; 8 nucleotides agree with TRBD1. The CDR3 consists of 15 residues. V was pared by 2 bases and J by 7 bases, with 7 bases of the junction left unmatched. Germline V gene sequence: CDR1 MNHEY, CDR2 SVGAGI. In nucleotides, the CDR3 is TGTGCCAGCAGTTACGGGGCAGGGGGCCTGAACACCATATATTTT. It translates to CASSYGAGGLNTIYF.

V is TRBV7-8 and J is TRBJ2-1; the D gene is possibly TRBD2 (6 bases). CDR1 is SGHVS, CDR2 FQNEAQ, per germline. V dropped 1 base and J dropped 6 bases, with 13 bases sitting between them. The length of the CDR3 is 15 residues. The CDR3 DNA sequence: TGTGCCAGCAGCTTAGGACCGGGAGAGGGCAATGAGCAGTTCTTC. It is translated as CASSLGPGEGNEQFF.

The chain links TRBV6-6 to TRBJ1-1; D unresolved. Per the germline V gene, CDR1 is MNHNY and CDR2 is SVGAGI (reference sequence). V dropped 5 bases and J dropped 4 bases, with 14 bases sitting between them. The CDR3 runs 14 residues. CDR3 nucleotide sequence: TGTGCCAGCAGTCTACAGCATACGGTCACTGAAGCTTTCTTT. Translation gives CASSLQHTVTEAFF.

The chain is built from TRBV18 and TRBJ2-1, with 9 bases that match TRBD2. Per the germline V gene, CDR1 is KGHSH and CDR2 is LQKENI. V lost 6 bases, J lost 6 bases, and 9 bases stayed unmatched. This CDR3 is built from 15 residues. CDR3 in DNA: TGTGCCAGCTCTCCTTGGACTAGCGTGCTCAATGAGCAGTTCTTC. This codes for CASSPWTSVLNEQFF.

The rearrangement links TRBV6-5 to TRBJ2-3; no definite D call. Trimming left V 6 bases short and J 2 bases short, with 6 bases between. The CDR3 has 12 amino acids. Per the germline V gene, CDR1 is MNHEY and CDR2 is SVGAGI. In nucleotides, the CDR3 is TGTGCCAGCAGCTCTTACACAGATACGCAGTATTTT. It translates to CASSSYTDTQYF.

This clone was picked up a small number of times. The rearrangement uses TRBV4-1 and TRBJ1-2, with a tentative D call TRBD1 (5 bases). The V gene lost 0 bases and the J gene lost 7 bases, with 12 bases spanning the gap. Per the germline V gene, CDR1 is MGHRA and CDR2 is YSYEKL. The CDR3 sequence is 14 residues long. The CDR3: CASSQEFHGGGYTF. CDR3 DNA sequence: TGCGCCAGCAGCCAAGAATTTCATGGGGGTGGCTACACCTTC.

This clone showed up just a few times. The chain is built from TRBV7-3 and TRBJ2-3, with D maybe TRBD2 (6 bases). Germline lookup yields CDR1 SGHTA and CDR2 FQGTGA. The CDR3 contains 15 residues. V was pared by 5 bases and J by 0 bases, with 12 bases between. CDR3 amino acids: CASSEGLASTDTQYF. In nucleotides, the CDR3 is TGTGCCAGCAGCGAGGGGCTAGCGAGCACAGATACGCAGTATTTT.